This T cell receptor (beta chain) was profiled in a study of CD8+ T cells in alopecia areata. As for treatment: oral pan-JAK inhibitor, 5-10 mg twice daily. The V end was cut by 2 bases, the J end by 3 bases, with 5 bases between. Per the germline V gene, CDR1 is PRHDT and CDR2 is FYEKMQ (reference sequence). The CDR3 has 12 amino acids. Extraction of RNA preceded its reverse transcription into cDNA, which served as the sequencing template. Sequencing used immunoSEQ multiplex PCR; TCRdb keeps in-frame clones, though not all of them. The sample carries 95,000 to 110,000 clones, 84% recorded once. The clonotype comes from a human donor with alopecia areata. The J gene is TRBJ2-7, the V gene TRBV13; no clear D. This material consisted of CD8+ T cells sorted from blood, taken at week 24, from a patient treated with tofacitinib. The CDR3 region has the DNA TGTGCCAGCAGCTTACTAAGCTACGAGCAGTACTTC. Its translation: CASSLLSYEQYF.